The clone carrying this TCR beta chain has a handful of counts. This sample is drawn from a study of blood T cell repertoires in COVID-19. Overall study context: T cells, B-cell-depleted T cells, or PBMCs supplied cDNA or gDNA.

V was shortened by 0 bases and J by 4 bases, with 10 bases between the two germline ends. The CDR3 loop spans 14 amino acids. Germline CDR1 SGHAT, CDR2 FQNNGV. TCRdb's copy holds only in-frame clones and misses some; the assay was immunoSEQ multiplex PCR. The data show a few hundred thousand clones, 75% to 90% seen once. The sequenced sample consisted of PBMCs or T cells enriched from blood (not recorded which). The chain employs TRBV11-2 and TRBJ2-7; D may be TRBD2 (5 bases). The sequence was collected from a woman aged 55-70 years who had recovered from COVID-19. The CDR3 DNA reads TGTGCCAGCAGCTTAGATCTAGGAGGATACGAGCAGTACTTC. Residues: CASSLDLGGYEQYF.